Below, 6 T cell receptor beta chains from the same sample are listed, as sequenced in a study of cytomegalovirus exposure and HLA in healthy donors. Primers for the PCR totalled 60 Vbeta and 13 Jbeta. The assay was immunoSEQ multiplex PCR, and TCRdb's table has in-frame clones only and misses some. The table has about 240,000 clones, around 81% seen once; the top ten hold approximately 8.4%. What was sequenced was PBMCs. All receptors derive from an older woman in good health and CMV-seropositive.

The rearrangement joins TRBV5-1 to TRBJ1-4; possibly TRBD1 for D (5 bases). The ends were cut back, 6 bases at V and 2 bases at J, with 17 bases in the middle. This CDR3 is 16 amino acids long. CDR1 and CDR2 (germline): SGHRS, YFSETQ. CDR3 region: CASTAGVAGTNEKLFF. The DNA of the CDR3 is TGCGCCAGCACCGCCGGAGTGGCAGGGACTAATGAAAAACTGTTTTTT.

The J gene is TRBJ2-5, the V gene TRBV28; D might be TRBD2 (5 bases). Trimming left V 10 bases short and J 5 bases short, with 14 bases between. Germline V CDR1 and CDR2: MDHEN, SYDVKM. The CDR3 is made up of 12 amino acids. The chain's CDR3 is CATHRQRETQYF. The CDR3 DNA sequence: TGTGCCACCCATCGTCAGCGGGAGACCCAGTACTTC.

This clone has only one observation. The rearrangement links TRBV15 to TRBJ2-7; unclear D gene. The germline V and J ends were trimmed by 0 bases and 3 bases, with 6 bases remaining between them. Germline lookup yields CDR1 LNHNV and CDR2 YYDKDF (reference sequence). CDR3 length equals 13 residues. The CDR3 coding sequence is TGTGCCACCAGCAGAGATTCCATCTACGAGCAGTACTTC. Translation gives CATSRDSIYEQYF.

The rearrangement joins TRBV27 to TRBJ2-7; 12 bases line up with TRBD1. Germline lookup yields CDR1 MNHEY and CDR2 SMNVEV (reference sequence). V dropped 2 bases and J dropped 5; count of bases not matched to a gene: 10. This CDR3 contains 17 residues. DNA for the CDR3: TGTGCCAGCAGTTTAAGCGGGACAGGGGGCTCCGTGGACGAGCAGTACTTC. Translation: CASSLSGTGGSVDEQYF.

This clone was counted only a few times. The genes are TRBV7-9 and TRBJ2-1, with D perhaps matching TRBD2 (5 bases). V was cut by 10 bases and J by 7 bases, with 23 bases left in between. CDR3 size: 15 residues. In germline, CDR1 is SEHNR, CDR2 FQNEAQ (reference sequence). The chain's CDR3 is CAIQKVRSRGNEQFF. In DNA, the CDR3 is TGTGCCATCCAAAAGGTCCGCTCCCGAGGGAATGAGCAGTTCTTC.

This clone was detected once. The rearrangement links TRBV11-2 to TRBJ1-1; D uncertain. There are 13 residues in the CDR3. Germline V CDR1 and CDR2: SGHAT, FQNNGV. The V end lost 3 bases, the J end lost 0 bases, and 5 bases lay between the germline ends. CDR3 sequence (DNA): TGTGCCAGCAGCTTGGGCCTGAACACTGAAGCTTTCTTT. This sequence encodes CASSLGLNTEAFF.